This section outlines one TCR beta chain sequence together with its context. Around 91 million PBMCs were counted before genomic DNA extraction. The data derive from a study of shared clonotypes between healthy human individuals. Germline V gene sequence: CDR1 MDHEN, CDR2 SYDVKM. There are 15 residues in the CDR3. Trimming removed 5 bases from V and 3 bases from J, with 16 bases in between. Ten immunoSEQ deep assay plates were used to sequence unsorted PBMC DNA. Clones were read by immunoSEQ multiplex PCR, and TCRdb kept only the in-frame ones, dropping some. The sample lists 450,000 to 500,000 clones; more than 65% were seen once.

The sample consisted of PBMCs. V usage is TRBV28 and J usage is TRBJ1-2; D remains ambiguous. The sequence derives from a woman aged 40 to 49 in good health. Some clones in this sample may be carry-over from other donors' samples. The CDR3: CASSTPGRTHYGYTF. The CDR3 DNA follows: TGTGCCAGCAGTACCCCCGGGCGGACCCACTATGGCTACACCTTC.